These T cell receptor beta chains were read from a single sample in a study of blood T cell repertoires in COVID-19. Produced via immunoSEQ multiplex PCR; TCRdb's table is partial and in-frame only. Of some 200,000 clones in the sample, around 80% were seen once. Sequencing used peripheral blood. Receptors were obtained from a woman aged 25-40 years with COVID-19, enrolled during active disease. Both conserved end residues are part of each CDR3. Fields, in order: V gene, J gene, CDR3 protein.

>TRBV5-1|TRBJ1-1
CASSLQGVEAFF
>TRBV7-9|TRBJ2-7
CASSLANRSTYEQYF
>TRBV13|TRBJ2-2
CASSLGIAATGELFF
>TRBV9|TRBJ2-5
CASSVSQGKETQYF
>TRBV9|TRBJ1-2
CASSRGTGTNYGYTF
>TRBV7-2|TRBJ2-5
CASSLAGLAGWYQETQYF
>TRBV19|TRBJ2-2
CASKGAWAGTGGLGELFF
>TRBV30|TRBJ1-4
CASSSRATNEKLFF
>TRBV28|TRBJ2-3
CASSLLTRGGDTQYF
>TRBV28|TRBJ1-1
CASSLLRNTEAFF
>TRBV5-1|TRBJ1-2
CASSPGGRIYGYTF
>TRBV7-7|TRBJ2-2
CASSSASGNTGELFF
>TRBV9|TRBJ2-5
CASSVGGSQETQYF
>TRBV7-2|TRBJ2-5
CASSLARVEETQYF
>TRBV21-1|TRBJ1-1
CASRKQGNTEAFF
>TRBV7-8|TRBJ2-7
CASSFREGEQYF
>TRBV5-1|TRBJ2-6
CASSPGLPSGANVLTF
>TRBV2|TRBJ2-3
CASSDAGDSTDTQYF
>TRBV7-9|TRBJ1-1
CASSPVQMNTEAFF
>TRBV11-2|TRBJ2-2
CASSPLSAGELFF
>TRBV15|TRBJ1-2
CATSRDQGGPHYGYTF
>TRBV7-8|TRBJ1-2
CASSLGGLQGAYNYGYTF
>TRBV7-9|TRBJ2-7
CASSLALAGTSYEQYF
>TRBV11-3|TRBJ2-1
CASSLARGTYNEQFF
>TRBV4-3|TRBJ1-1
CASSQDLSGWWTEAFF
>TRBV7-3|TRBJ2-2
CASSLKTSGGTGELFF
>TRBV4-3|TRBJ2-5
CASSQVGQGETQYF
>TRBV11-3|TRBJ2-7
CASSPGTAAYEQYF
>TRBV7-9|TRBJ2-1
CASSLGRHNEQFF
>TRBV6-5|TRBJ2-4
CASVTGTGNIQYF
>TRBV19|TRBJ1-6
CASRTTRVVGSPLHF
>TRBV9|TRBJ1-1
CASSANRGEAFF
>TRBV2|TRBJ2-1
CASSWTRPEQFF
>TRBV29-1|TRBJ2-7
CSVDSGKNYEQYF
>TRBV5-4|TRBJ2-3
CASSSGLAGPSTDTQYF
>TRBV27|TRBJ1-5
CASSSGQGRQPQHF
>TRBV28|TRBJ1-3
CASSTGTFDGNTIYF
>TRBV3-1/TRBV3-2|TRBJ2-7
CASSPSGGASYEQYF
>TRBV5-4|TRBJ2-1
CASSLYVAHEQFF